Listed below are T cell receptor beta chains from one sample, sequenced in a study of early T cells in non-severe SARS-CoV-2 infection. In TCRdb, the 5' RACE reads were re-called with MiXCR into one record per CDR3 protein. The sample has 35,000 to 45,000 distinct CDR3 sequences, approximately 5.9% seen once. This specimen consisted of whole blood, obtained at baseline. Source of these receptors: an adult who was a healthcare worker with PCR-confirmed SARS-CoV-2 infection or an uninfected control (not recorded which). Both conserved end residues are part of each CDR3. Each record gives: J gene, D gene, V gene, clone size, CDR3 protein, CDR3 DNA. D genes are given only for firm matches. Where a row states a size, it is once, few, many or the class of an expanded clone; other rows omit it.

TRBJ2-1 TRBD1 TRBV2 . CASSWDSHNEQFF TGTGCCAGCAGTTGGGACAGTCACAATGAGCAGTTCTTC
TRBJ2-7 TRBD2 TRBV9 many CASSPGLAGSYEQYF TGTGCCAGCAGCCCAGGACTAGCGGGGAGCTACGAGCAGTACTTC
TRBJ1-2 . TRBV29-1 . CSVEDRWKGGGYTF TGCAGCGTTGAAGATAGGTGGAAGGGTGGTGGCTACACCTTC
TRBJ1-4 . TRBV27 few CASRGTVTNEKLFF TGTGCCAGCAGAGGAACAGTAACTAATGAAAAACTGTTTTTT
TRBJ2-1 . TRBV3-1 many CASSQSTGKQFF TGTGCCAGCAGCCAATCGACGGGGAAGCAGTTCTTC
TRBJ2-3 . TRBV4-3 . CASSQDGATSTDTQYF TGCGCCAGCAGCCAAGACGGGGCCACATCCACAGATACGCAGTATTTT
TRBJ1-6 . TRBV27 many CASMRDARGLSPLHF TGTGCCAGCATGAGGGACGCCAGGGGTCTGTCACCCCTCCACTTT
TRBJ2-5 . TRBV5-5 few CASSFPHETQYF TGTGCCAGCAGCTTCCCCCACGAGACCCAGTACTTC
TRBJ2-5 . TRBV18 many CASSLGGQETQYF TGTGCCAGCTCACTGGGGGGCCAGGAGACCCAGTACTTC
TRBJ2-4 . TRBV4-2 few CASSQAGDQKNIQYF TGTGCCAGCAGCCAAGCGGGGGACCAAAAAAACATTCAGTACTTC
TRBJ2-3 TRBD2 TRBV18 . CASRPSGGAADTQYF TGTGCCAGCCGACCTAGCGGGGGGGCCGCAGATACGCAGTATTTT
TRBJ1-1 TRBD1 TRBV6-5 . CASSYTGTGKGTEAFF TGTGCCAGCAGTTATACCGGGACAGGGAAAGGCACTGAAGCTTTCTTT
TRBJ1-3 TRBD1 TRBV4-3 many CASSQDRGQGNGNTIYF TGCGCCAGCAGCCAAGATCGCGGACAGGGAAATGGAAACACCATATATTTT
TRBJ2-7 TRBD1 TRBV19 many CASSIGTGSYEQYF TGTGCCAGTAGTATCGGGACAGGGAGCTACGAGCAGTACTTC
TRBJ2-7 TRBD2 TRBV28 few CASSLVAGGPYEQYF TGTGCCAGCAGTTTGGTAGCGGGGGGGCCCTACGAGCAGTACTTC